This T cell receptor (beta chain) was documented in a study of blood T cell repertoires in COVID-19. This CDR3 is built from 13 residues. The V gene's germline CDR1 is MDHEN and CDR2 SYDVKM. V shed 6 bases and J shed 6 bases, with 12 bases lying between them. TCRdb keeps only in-frame clones here, not all; method: immunoSEQ multiplex PCR. The sample holds around 200,000 clones, roughly four fifths seen once. The origin of this receptor is a woman between 50 and 59 years old with acute or convalescent COVID-19. The chain is built from TRBV28 and TRBJ1-3; D is possibly TRBD1 (5 bases). The specimen sequenced was peripheral blood. CDR3 sequence (DNA): TGTGCCAGCAGGCTCTCAGGGTTAAACACCATATATTTT. Its protein is CASRLSGLNTIYF.